The 32 T cell receptor beta chains given below trace back to one sample, sequenced in a study of beta chain features in type 1 diabetes. TCRB transcripts that were expressed got sequenced, as all of the isolated RNA had been reverse transcribed. Some clones are missing from TCRdb's copy, which holds only in-frame ones; the method was immunoSEQ multiplex PCR. The sample gives 350,000 to 450,000 clones, 11% to 15% of which show up once; roughly 0.033% is in the top ten. Material: naive CD4+ T cells from blood. These receptor sequences come from a man aged 25 to 40 in good health.

The rearrangement joins TRBV2 to TRBJ2-7; 7 bases line up with TRBD2. CDR3 length: 13 amino acids. With V trimmed by 5 bases and J by 3 bases, 4 bases remained unmatched. In germline, CDR1 is SNHLY, CDR2 FYNNEI. In DNA, the CDR3 is TGTGCCAGCAGTCAGACTAGCTTCTACGAGCAGTACGTC. It specifies CASSQTSFYEQYV.

V gene TRBV5-8 combines with J gene TRBJ2-3; D call uncertain. Between the trimmed V and J ends, which lost 0 bases and 6 bases, there was a span of 5 bases. Germline assignment: CDR1 SGHTS and CDR2 YDEGEE. There are 12 residues in the CDR3. The CDR3 bases are TGTGCCAGCAGCTTGGTGGTGGATACGCAGTATTTT. Its translation: CASSLVVDTQYF.

The rearrangement links TRBV30 to TRBJ1-1; D might be TRBD1 (5 bases). V lost 8 bases, J lost 0 bases, and 13 bases lay in between. In germline, CDR1 is GTSNPN, CDR2 SVGIG (reference sequence). The CDR3 has 13 residues. The CDR3 bases are TGTGCCGTATCGGGGCTAATGAACACTGAAGCTTTCTTT. Translated: CAVSGLMNTEAFF.

This chain connects TRBV25-1 to TRBJ2-5; a possible D gene is TRBD2 (6 bases). Germline values: CDR1 MGHDK, CDR2 SYGVNS. V was clipped by 7 bases and J by 4 bases, with 16 bases between them. The CDR3 runs to 14 residues. The CDR3 loop reads CASISTRGGETQYF. In DNA form, the CDR3 reads TGTGCCAGCATTTCAACAAGGGGAGGAGAGACCCAGTACTTC.

This clone appeared a few times. This CDR3 reads CASSVDVRLGETQYF. CDR3 nucleotides: TGTGCCAGCAGCGTAGACGTGAGGCTGGGGGAGACCCAGTACTTC. This chain connects TRBV9 to TRBJ2-5, with D unresolved. The CDR3 spans 15 residues. The germline CDR1 and CDR2 sequences are SGDLS and YYNGEE. V was clipped by 0 bases and J by 5 bases, with 14 bases between them.

This clone has more than one count but fewer than ten. The chain carries TRBV29-1 and TRBJ1-1; D may be TRBD1 (6 bases). CDR1 SQVTM and CDR2 ANQGSEA come from the germline V gene. The CDR3 length is 13 residues. Trimming left V 4 bases short and J 0 bases short, with 9 bases between. CDR3 nucleotides: TGCAGCGTTGTCAGGGGAATGAACACTGAAGCTTTCTTT. It translates to CSVVRGMNTEAFF.

The chain combines TRBV7-3 with TRBJ2-3; either TRBD1 or TRBD2 may supply D (6 bases each). V dropped 5 bases and J dropped 2 bases, with 23 bases sitting between them. Per the germline V gene, CDR1 is SGHTA and CDR2 is FQGTGA. The CDR3 sequence is 18 residues long. The CDR3 bases are TGTGCCAGCAGCAGTGAGCAACGGGGGCAGCGACCCACAGATACGCAGTATTTT. Translating it yields CASSSEQRGQRPTDTQYF.

The gene calls are TRBV18 and TRBJ2-5; TRBD1 aligns across 7 bases. The CDR3 is 14 residues long. V dropped 6 bases and J dropped 2; count of bases not matched to a gene: 6. Germline V gives CDR1 KGHSH, CDR2 LQKENI. In nucleotides, the CDR3 is TGTGCCAGCTCGCTCGGGACAGTTCAAGAGACCCAGTACTTC. Amino acid sequence: CASSLGTVQETQYF. Using reference TRBV18 and TRBJ2-5 for the parts outside the CDR3, the full variable domain is NAGVMQNPRHLVRRRGQEARLRCSPMKGHSHVYWYRQLPEEGLKFMVYLQKENIIDESGMPKERFSAEFPKEGPSILRIQQVVRGDSAAYFCASSLGTVQETQYFGPGTRLLVL.

The J gene is TRBJ2-3, the V gene TRBV6-5, with 13 bases matching TRBD2. V was clipped by 6 bases and J by 4 bases; unmatched bases: 1. This CDR3 is 14 amino acids long. Germline V gives CDR1 MNHEY, CDR2 SVGAGI. The CDR3 coding sequence is TGTGCCAGCAGCGGACTAGCGGGGGCAGATACGCAGTATTTT. As protein: CASSGLAGADTQYF.

This clone was counted between two and nine times. The J gene is TRBJ2-1, the V gene TRBV6-5; D not resolved. The CDR3 consists of 14 residues. V was cut by 7 bases and J by 4 bases, with 14 bases left in between. Germline V gives CDR1 MNHEY, CDR2 SVGAGI. The CDR3 sequence: CASKKVELYNEQFF. The CDR3 nucleotides are TGTGCCAGCAAAAAGGTGGAGTTATACAATGAGCAGTTCTTC.

V usage is TRBV9 and J usage is TRBJ2-1, with D uncertain. Trimming removed 0 bases from V and 5 bases from J, with 15 bases in between. Germline values: CDR1 SGDLS, CDR2 YYNGEE. CDR3 size: 16 residues. The CDR3 loop is CASSVGFLTGDNEQFF. The CDR3 bases are TGTGCCAGCAGCGTAGGATTCCTAACCGGAGACAATGAGCAGTTCTTC.

This chain connects TRBV30 to TRBJ2-5; no firm D call. The CDR3 runs to 10 residues. V lost 7 bases and J 4 bases, leaving 7 bases between the germline ends. Germline CDR1 and CDR2: GTSNPN and SVGIG (reference sequence). The CDR3 here is CALLGETQYF. The CDR3 coding sequence is TGTGCCTTACTTGGAGAGACCCAGTACTTC.

This clone was counted only a few times. The chain employs TRBV19 and TRBJ1-5; 7 bases align to TRBD1. The CDR3 totals 13 residues. CDR1 and CDR2 (germline): LNHDA, SQIVND (reference sequence). Trimming removed 6 bases from V and 7 bases from J; junction bases left unmatched: 6. The DNA for the CDR3 is TGTGCCAGTAGGTACAGGGGAGGACAGCCCCAGCATTTT. This encodes CASRYRGGQPQHF.

This clone was picked up a small number of times. J is TRBJ2-1 and V is TRBV5-4; 7 bases agree with TRBD2. CDR3 length equals 18 residues. The trim removed 0 bases at V and 5 bases at J, leaving 14 bases unmatched. Germline-derived CDR1 and CDR2 are SGHNT and YYREEE (reference sequence). The CDR3 DNA follows: TGTGCCAGCAGCTTGGGATTAAGCGGGACTACAATCGACAATGAGCAGTTCTTC. This codes for CASSLGLSGTTIDNEQFF.

The chain carries TRBV7-3 and TRBJ2-1; the D is unclear. The germline gives CDR1 SGHTA, CDR2 FQGTGA. V lost 4 bases and J 1 base, leaving 11 bases between the germline ends. CDR3 length: 15 amino acids. The CDR3 nucleotides are TGTGCCAGCAGCTCCGAGCGAGGATCCTACAATGAGCAGTTCTTC. As protein: CASSSERGSYNEQFF.

This rearrangement joins TRBV7-2 to TRBJ2-1; D possibly uses TRBD1 or TRBD2 (5 bases each). This CDR3 has 15 residues. Trimming took off 2 bases at V and 8 bases at J, with 16 bases between the two ends. Germline V gene sequence: CDR1 SGHTA, CDR2 FQGNSA. The CDR3 DNA follows: TGTGCCAGCAGCTTAAGCGGACCGGGGCCTGATGAGCAGTTCTTC. It encodes CASSLSGPGPDEQFF.

In its sample, this clone was seen a few times. A much larger clone is a single base away; this may be a read error. Other DNA sequences within the sample encode an identical CDR3. The chain combines TRBV7-9 with TRBJ2-5; D remains unclear. CDR3 length equals 11 residues. Trimming shortened V by 5 bases and J by 2 bases, and 3 bases separated the two germline ends. In germline, CDR1 is SEHNR, CDR2 FQNEAQ (reference sequence). CDR3 DNA: TGTGCCAGCAGCAGACAAGAGACCCAGTACTTC. Translating it yields CASSRQETQYF.

This chain's CDR3 is CASSLGQGTSEAQYF. DNA of the CDR3: TGTGCCAGCAGCTTGGGCCAGGGGACGTCAGAAGCCCAGTACTTC. The J gene is TRBJ2-5, the V gene TRBV5-4; possibly TRBD1 for D (6 bases). The V end was cut by 0 bases, the J end by 9 bases, with 18 bases between. The CDR3 contains 15 residues. CDR1 is SGHNT and CDR2 is YYREEE in the germline V gene (reference sequence).

The chain has TRBV19 and TRBJ1-5, with D tentatively TRBD1 (5 bases). The length of the CDR3 is 13 residues. Deletions cut 4 bases from V and 3 bases from J, with 7 bases between. The V gene's germline CDR1 is LNHDA and CDR2 SQIVND (reference sequence). The CDR3 DNA is TGTGCCAGTAGTACAGGGTTCAATCAGCCCCAGCATTTT. It codes for CASSTGFNQPQHF.

V and J are TRBV18 and TRBJ2-7; D possibly corresponds to TRBD1 (5 bases). Germline loops: CDR1 KGHSH, CDR2 LQKENI. V lost 2 bases and J 2 bases, leaving 10 bases between the germline ends. The CDR3 is made up of 14 amino acids. CDR3 bases: TGTGCCAGCTCACCAAGTAGACAGCCCTACGAGCAGTACGTC. This translates into CASSPSRQPYEQYV.

This clone has a handful of counts. This chain connects TRBV2 to TRBJ2-7; the match to TRBD1 covers 10 bases. CDR3 length equals 13 residues. V lost 6 bases, J lost 12 bases, and 11 bases stayed unmatched. Germline loops: CDR1 SNHLY, CDR2 FYNNEI. The CDR3 nucleotides are TGTGCCAGCAGCATTTCAAGACAGGGGGCGGCGTACGTC. This gives the protein CASSISRQGAAYV.

This clone has a handful of counts. This rearrangement joins TRBV18 to TRBJ2-5; 9 bases are shared with TRBD2. Germline V gives CDR1 KGHSH, CDR2 LQKENI. V lost 5 bases and J lost 1; bases outside the gene matches: 2. The CDR3 length is 14 residues. This chain's CDR3 is CASSKTSGQETQYF. CDR3 coding DNA: TGTGCCAGCTCAAAGACTAGCGGCCAAGAGACCCAGTACTTC.

This rearrangement joins TRBV4-1 to TRBJ2-3; 7 bases map to TRBD2. J lost 4 bases, V lost 1 base, and 11 bases had no gene match. The CDR3 has 17 residues. CDR1 MGHRA and CDR2 YSYEKL come from the germline V gene. The DNA for the CDR3 is TGCGCCAGCAGCCAAGGTCTGCTAAGCGGGGTCGCAGATACGCAGTATTTT. Its protein product is CASSQGLLSGVADTQYF.

The genes are TRBV29-1 and TRBJ2-3; 11 nucleotides match TRBD2. The germline CDR1 and CDR2 sequences are SQVTM and ANQGSEA. The CDR3 has 16 residues. The J segment lost 0 bases and the V segment lost 6 bases, leaving 8 bases of the junction unmatched. CDR3 region: CSVMGLADSSTDTQYF. CDR3 sequence (DNA): TGCAGCGTAATGGGACTAGCGGATTCTAGCACAGATACGCAGTATTTT.

A remark on this clone: Different DNA sequences within this sample yield the same CDR3. V gene TRBV5-1 combines with J gene TRBJ2-1; D gene uncertain. Germline CDR1 and CDR2: SGHRS and YFSETQ. Trimming took off 4 bases at V and 0 bases at J, with 8 bases between the two ends. The CDR3 has 14 amino acids. The DNA for the CDR3 is TGCGCCAGCAGCCTAGACCTCTCCTACAATGAGCAGTTCTTC. Its protein product is CASSLDLSYNEQFF.

This clone showed up just a few times. The chain uses TRBV6-6 and TRBJ2-7, with 7 bases identical to TRBD1. This CDR3 region has 15 residues. Germline V gives CDR1 MNHNY, CDR2 SVGAGI (reference sequence). V lost 5 bases, J lost 0 bases, and 7 bases stayed unmatched. The CDR3 coding sequence is TGTGCCAGCAGTAAGGAGTCAGGGGGCTCCTACGAGCAGTACTTC. Translation: CASSKESGGSYEQYF.

This clone was recorded a few times. Other DNA sequences in this specimen translate into the identical CDR3. The V gene is TRBV25-1, the J gene TRBJ2-6, with D possibly being TRBD2 (5 bases). The CDR3 contains 16 residues. The V end was cut by 1 base, the J end by 2 bases, with 9 bases between. Germline-derived CDR1 and CDR2 are MGHDK and SYGVNS. The DNA for the CDR3 is TGTGCCAGCAGTGAATTCGGAGGTACTGGGGCCAACGTCCTGACTTTC. It is translated as CASSEFGGTGANVLTF.

The chain joins TRBV4-3 to TRBJ2-6; 8 bases map to TRBD1. The CDR3 runs 18 residues. The J segment lost 0 bases and the V segment lost 2 bases, leaving 6 bases of the junction unmatched. Germline CDR1 and CDR2: LGHNA and YSLEER. The CDR3, as DNA: TGCGCCAGCAGCCAATCACAGGGGGTCGGCTCTGGGGCCAACGTCCTGACTTTC. It specifies CASSQSQGVGSGANVLTF.

This clone appeared a few times. This rearrangement joins TRBV5-4 to TRBJ1-2; D ambiguous. V was cut by 4 bases and J by 2 bases, with 12 bases left in between. In germline, CDR1 is SGHNT, CDR2 YYREEE (reference sequence). The CDR3 length is 14 residues. CDR3 sequence (DNA): TGTGCCAGCAGCCCAAAGAGGGAAAACTATGGCTACACCTTC. Translating gives CASSPKRENYGYTF. The full variable domain, completed using reference TRBV5-4 and TRBJ1-2, is ETGVTQSPTHLIKTRGQQVTLRCSSQSGHNTVSWYQQALGQGPQFIFQYYREEENGRGNFPPRFSGLQFPNYSSELNVNALELDDSALYLCASSPKRENYGYTFGSGTRLTVV.

The CDR3 sequence is CASSSLRTGSYGYTF. The CDR3 region has the DNA TGTGCCAGCAGCTCCCTGCGAACAGGGAGCTATGGCTACACCTTC. This sequence joins TRBV11-2 and TRBJ1-2; perhaps TRBD1 as D (6 bases). V shed 4 bases and J shed 4 bases, with 16 bases lying between them. Germline V gene data show CDR1 as SGHAT and CDR2 as FQNNGV. The CDR3 has 15 residues. The full variable domain, rest sourced from reference TRBV11-2 and TRBJ1-2, is EAGVAQSPRYKIIEKRQSVAFWCNPISGHATLYWYQQILGQGPKLLIQFQNNGVVDDSQLPKDRFSAERLKGVDSTLKIQPAKLEDSAVYLCASSSLRTGSYGYTFGSGTRLTVV.

V usage is TRBV7-2 and J usage is TRBJ2-5, with 11 bases identical to TRBD2. V was pared by 4 bases and J by 4 bases, with 8 bases of the junction left unmatched. The CDR3 sequence is 16 residues long. CDR1 is SGHTA, CDR2 FQGNSA, per germline. The CDR3 bases are TGTGCCAGCAGCTCATTGGCTAGCGGGAGGAGAGAGACCCAGTACTTC. Translated: CASSSLASGRRETQYF.

This clone was seen a handful of times. The V and J genes are TRBV9 and TRBJ2-5; unclear D gene. V was clipped by 0 bases and J by 1 base, with 13 bases between them. The CDR3 runs 16 residues. Per the germline V gene, CDR1 is SGDLS and CDR2 is YYNGEE. The CDR3 coding sequence is TGTGCCAGCAGCGTAGATAGCCAGGCTCGCCAAGAGACCCAGTACTTC. Amino acids: CASSVDSQARQETQYF.